This section outlines one T cell receptor (beta chain) sequence together with its context. Its antigen is still unknown. This sample was included in a study of T-cell memory formation after mild COVID-19. Overall study context: Largely, the TCR clusters proved donor specific. Overall study findings and caveats: There was a balanced CD4/CD8 profile in clones contracting day 15 to 85, and later expanders leaned CD4+. Pre-infection memory carried some responding clones, suggesting that cross-reactive memory joined. Contracting CD8+ clones were enriched in EMRA, CD4+ mainly in CM and EM.

Looked up from germline, CDR1 is DFQATT and CDR2 is SNEGSKA (reference sequence). V shed 0 bases, J shed 5 bases, and the junction held 9 bases outside the gene matches. The CDR3 length is 16 residues. TCRdb recomputed calls from the 5' RACE reads with MiXCR, one row per CDR3 protein. The table shows under 450,000 distinct CDR3 sequences, with around 20% occurring only once. The TCR was taken from a young man who had mild COVID-19 (a few samples of this study predate the infection). Cell type and time point are not known. Sequences were obtained from PBMCs or a T cell subset sorted from them (not recorded which). The chain has TRBV20-1 and TRBJ2-2, with 7 bases fitting TRBD1. Here the CDR3 DNA reads TGCAGTGCTAGAGACCAGGGGGTAGGAGTGACCGGGGAGCTGTTTTTT. It is translated as CSARDQGVGVTGELFF.